A single sample is the source of the 30 T cell receptor beta chains below, sequenced in a study of identifying expanded T cells in peripheral blood. Sequencing was performed with immunoSEQ multiplex PCR; in TCRdb, only in-frame clones are kept and a portion is missing. The table lists some 130,000 clones, approximately 86% of them singletons. Sequencing was carried out using blood. The receptors derive from a person aged 18-70 years in good health.

The chain employs TRBV7-2 and TRBJ2-1; D remains unclear. The germline V gene has CDR1 SGHTA and CDR2 FQGNSA. V shed 4 bases and J shed 12 bases, with 10 bases lying between them. The CDR3 has 11 residues. The CDR3 here is CASSSDTLQFF. The DNA of the CDR3 is TGTGCCAGCAGCTCGGATACCCTGCAGTTCTTC.

The genes are TRBV7-2 and TRBJ2-1, with D uncertain. The CDR3 is 12 amino acids. Trimming took off 1 base at V and 7 bases at J, with 5 bases between the two ends. Germline CDR1 and CDR2: SGHTA and FQGNSA. CDR3 sequence: CASSLVTNEQFF. CDR3 DNA sequence: TGTGCCAGCAGCTTAGTCACGAATGAGCAGTTCTTC.

The genes are TRBV6-6 and TRBJ1-6; 10 positions match TRBD1. The CDR3 runs to 16 residues. The junction had 10 bases not matched to a gene; V was cut back by 4 bases and J by 10 bases. Germline V gene sequence: CDR1 MNHNY, CDR2 SVGAGI (reference sequence). As DNA, the CDR3 is TGTGCCAGCAGTTTGAGACCGGGACAGGGGAGATCACCCCTCCACTTT. Translated, it gives CASSLRPGQGRSPLHF.

For the CDR3, the DNA is TGCGCCAGCAGCTTGGCCGCGGCGACGTTTGGCCGCGGGGAGCTGTTTTTT. Translating gives CASSLAAATFGRGELFF. This sequence joins TRBV5-1 and TRBJ2-2; D is ambiguous. CDR3 length: 17 amino acids. V shed 0 bases and J shed 7 bases, with 19 bases lying between them. Germline CDR1 SGHRS, CDR2 YFSETQ.

The chain combines TRBV2 with TRBJ2-5; no firm D call. Germline V gene lookup returns CDR1 SNHLY and CDR2 FYNNEI. There are 16 residues in the CDR3. The V and J ends lost 3 bases and 5 bases respectively, with 19 bases between them. For the CDR3, the DNA is TGTGCCAGCAGTGACTTGGGCGGTGACATCGTGGAGACCCAGTACTTC. As protein: CASSDLGGDIVETQYF.

The V and J genes are TRBV5-1 and TRBJ2-1; 9 nucleotides agree with TRBD2. This CDR3 contains 16 residues. The ends lost 0 bases at V and 7 bases at J; junction bases unmatched: 8. The germline V gene has CDR1 SGHRS and CDR2 YFSETQ. The chain's CDR3 is CASSLVGSGSRNEQFF. The CDR3 coding sequence is TGCGCCAGCAGCTTGGTGGGTAGCGGGAGTCGAAATGAGCAGTTCTTC.

The chain recombines TRBV19 with TRBJ2-5; 11 nucleotides line up with TRBD2. Trimming at V came to 3 bases and at J to 5 bases, leaving 11 bases not matched to a gene. Germline loops: CDR1 LNHDA, CDR2 SQIVND (reference sequence). The CDR3 is 17 amino acids. CDR3 in amino acids: CASSISLGLAGGETQYF. The CDR3 coding sequence is TGTGCCAGTAGTATCTCCCTAGGGCTAGCGGGGGGTGAGACCCAGTACTTC.

V usage is TRBV7-9 and J usage is TRBJ2-7; D is unclear. This CDR3 has 11 residues. The germline V gene has CDR1 SEHNR and CDR2 FQNEAQ (reference sequence). Between the trimmed V and J ends, which lost 5 bases and 6 bases, there was a span of 8 bases. CDR3 sequence: CASSADSEQYF. CDR3 nucleotide sequence: TGTGCCAGCAGCGCCGACTCCGAGCAGTACTTC.

The V and J genes are TRBV5-6 and TRBJ2-2, with D perhaps matching TRBD1 or TRBD2 (6 bases each). Germline CDR1 and CDR2: SGHDT and YYEEEE. Trimming stripped 3 bases from V and 4 bases from J, with 16 bases between. The CDR3 runs 16 residues. The CDR3 is CASSWLGGGPTGELFF. The CDR3 region has the DNA TGTGCCAGCAGCTGGTTGGGTGGGGGGCCCACCGGGGAGCTGTTTTTT.

The chain carries TRBV5-1 and TRBJ2-1; 9 bases agree with TRBD1. The junction had 7 bases not matched to a gene; V was cut back by 0 bases and J by 6 bases. The CDR3 totals 16 residues. Germline V gene data show CDR1 as SGHRS and CDR2 as YFSETQ. CDR3 region: CASSLDGTGSGNEQFF. The CDR3 DNA reads as TGCGCCAGCAGCTTGGACGGGACAGGGTCGGGCAATGAGCAGTTCTTC.

V usage is TRBV7-6 and J usage is TRBJ2-5; TRBD2 matches at 12 bases. This CDR3 comprises 18 residues. Germline trimming cut 4 bases from V and 1 base from J; bases unmatched to any gene: 10. Germline V lookup: CDR1 SGHVS, CDR2 FNYEAQ. As DNA, the CDR3 is TGTGCCAGCAGCTCGATCTACACTAGCGGGAGGCCCCAAGAGACCCAGTACTTC. Encoded protein: CASSSIYTSGRPQETQYF.

The chain employs TRBV6-4 and TRBJ1-4; 7 bases line up with TRBD1. J gave up 13 bases and V 3 bases, and 11 bases lay outside the gene matches. CDR1 MRHNA and CDR2 SNTAGT come from the germline V gene. The CDR3 extends over 14 amino acids. CDR3 sequence: CASSEQLQGTGLFF. The CDR3 DNA sequence: TGTGCCAGCAGTGAGCAATTACAGGGGACGGGACTGTTTTTT.

V is TRBV11-3 and J is TRBJ2-5; D gene ambiguous. Germline V gene data show CDR1 as SGHNT and CDR2 as YENEEA. V shed 4 bases and J shed 4 bases, with 10 bases lying between them. The CDR3 covers 13 residues. The CDR3 nucleotides are TGTGCCAGCAGCTCCGTGGATCGAGAGACCCAGTACTTC. Its protein is CASSSVDRETQYF.

The chain links TRBV27 to TRBJ1-3; no definite D call. Germline CDR1 and CDR2: MNHEY and SMNVEV (reference sequence). V was pared by 4 bases and J by 4 bases, with 2 bases between. This CDR3 region has 11 residues. CDR3 nucleotides: TGTGCCAGCAGTTCAGGAAACACCATATATTTT. It encodes CASSSGNTIYF.

V gene TRBV6-5 combines with J gene TRBJ2-1; 7 bases line up with TRBD1. The CDR3 contains 16 residues. CDR1 MNHEY and CDR2 SVGAGI come from the germline V gene. V lost 0 bases, J lost 15 bases, and 17 bases stayed unmatched. CDR3: CASSYSKAARGLEGFF. CDR3 sequence (DNA): TGTGCCAGCAGTTACTCGAAGGCGGCCAGGGGGTTGGAAGGGTTCTTC.

J is TRBJ1-4 and V is TRBV6-6; no clear D gene. Per the germline V gene, CDR1 is MNHNY and CDR2 is SVGAGI (reference sequence). Trimming pared 5 bases from V and 8 bases from J, leaving 15 bases between. The length of the CDR3 is 14 residues. CDR3 in DNA: TGTGCCAGCAGTCGGACGGGATTAGCAGAAAAACTGTTTTTT. Translating gives CASSRTGLAEKLFF.

The chain has TRBV19 and TRBJ1-1; TRBD1 aligns across 12 bases. The CDR3 is 15 amino acids. From germline, CDR1 is LNHDA and CDR2 SQIVND (reference sequence). Losses at the gene ends were 4 bases for V and 8 bases for J; bases not matched to a gene: 8. CDR3 sequence: CASSTRDRGRPEAFF. CDR3 nucleotide sequence: TGTGCCAGTAGTACCCGGGACAGGGGGCGTCCCGAAGCTTTCTTT.

The chain couples TRBV19 to TRBJ2-7; 7 bases line up with TRBD1. The CDR3 totals 17 residues. V gave up 3 bases and J gave up 1 base; unmatched junction bases: 12. Germline values: CDR1 LNHDA, CDR2 SQIVND (reference sequence). CDR3 nucleotide sequence: TGTGCCAGTAGTATTCTCCCACCACCGGGACAGTCCTACGAGCAGTACTTC. It specifies CASSILPPPGQSYEQYF.

The V gene is TRBV25-1, the J gene TRBJ1-5; D is possibly TRBD1 (5 bases). This CDR3 contains 13 residues. The germline V gene encodes CDR1 MGHDK and CDR2 SYGVNS. Between the trimmed V and J ends, which lost 3 bases and 9 bases, there was a span of 12 bases. The CDR3 DNA reads as TGTGCCAGCAGTGATTTCGGGGGGTGGCCCCAGCATTTT. Translated, it gives CASSDFGGWPQHF.

V is TRBV11-2 and J is TRBJ2-7; 9 bases match TRBD1. CDR3 length: 15 residues. The V gene's germline CDR1 is SGHAT and CDR2 FQNNGV. V was pared by 0 bases and J by 1 base, with 1 base of the junction left unmatched. CDR3 in DNA: TGTGCCAGCAGCTTAGAGGGACAGGGATCCTACGAGCAGTACTTC. It specifies CASSLEGQGSYEQYF.

The V call is TRBV28, the J call TRBJ2-7; D is undetermined. The CDR3 runs to 12 residues. Germline CDR1 reads MDHEN; CDR2 reads SYDVKM. The ends were cut back, 6 bases at V and 2 bases at J, with 8 bases in the middle. CDR3 sequence (DNA): TGTGCCAGCAGGGGAATAGCCTACGAGCAGTACTTC. It encodes CASRGIAYEQYF.

This clone was seen more than once but under ten times. The chain is built from TRBV7-9 and TRBJ2-5; D is possibly TRBD2 (6 bases). The CDR3 totals 13 residues. Trimming took off 5 bases at V and 13 bases at J, with 20 bases between the two ends. Germline-derived CDR1 and CDR2 are SEHNR and FQNEAQ (reference sequence). As DNA, the CDR3 is TGTGCCAGCAGCCCCCCTGGAGATGTGGGGGGGTACTTC. Residues: CASSPPGDVGGYF.

CDR3 in DNA: TGTGCCAGCAGCCAGGGACTAGCGCTTAACAATGAGCAGTTCTTC. Encoded protein: CASSQGLALNNEQFF. The chain links TRBV5-8 to TRBJ2-1, with 10 bases matching TRBD2. This CDR3 is built from 15 residues. J gave up 5 bases and V 4 bases, and 6 bases lay outside the gene matches. Germline V lookup: CDR1 SGHTS, CDR2 YDEGEE.

The chain is built from TRBV9 and TRBJ1-6; no clear D gene. Between the trimmed V and J ends, which lost 0 bases and 5 bases, there was a span of 6 bases. Germline assignment: CDR1 SGDLS and CDR2 YYNGEE. This CDR3 has 14 residues. CDR3 sequence reads: CASSVAPDNSPLHF. CDR3 coding DNA: TGTGCCAGCAGCGTAGCACCCGATAATTCACCCCTCCACTTT.

The gene calls are TRBV15 and TRBJ2-2, with D perhaps TRBD1 or TRBD2 (6 bases each). The CDR3 length is 16 residues. Germline-derived CDR1 and CDR2 are LNHNV and YYDKDF (reference sequence). The V gene lost 1 base and the J gene lost 6 bases, with 15 bases spanning the gap. The CDR3 sequence is CATSRGGDTGAGELFF. DNA of the CDR3: TGTGCCACCAGCAGAGGGGGGGACACCGGGGCCGGGGAGCTGTTTTTT.

CDR3 nucleotides: TGTGCCAGCACCTCCGGAGGAGGGCGAAATGAGCAGTTCTTC. Protein: CASTSGGGRNEQFF. The chain combines TRBV28 with TRBJ2-1; TRBD2 is a possible D gene (6 bases). In germline, CDR1 is MDHEN, CDR2 SYDVKM. V lost 7 bases and J 7 bases, leaving 17 bases between the germline ends. The CDR3 is 14 residues long.

The rearrangement uses TRBV5-4 and TRBJ2-7; D is ambiguous. This CDR3 contains 14 residues. The V end lost 6 bases, the J end lost 2 bases, and 15 bases lay between the germline ends. The germline V gene encodes CDR1 SGHNT and CDR2 YYREEE (reference sequence). Written as DNA, the CDR3 is TGTGCCAGCACCCCGTTCGACGAGCCCTACGAGCAGTACTTC. Protein product: CASTPFDEPYEQYF.

The V gene is TRBV10-2, the J gene TRBJ2-5; 7 bases line up with TRBD2. This CDR3 comprises 14 residues. The germline V gene has CDR1 WSHSY and CDR2 SAAADI. V lost 6 bases, J lost 3 bases, and 7 bases stayed unmatched. The CDR3 sequence: CASRSVGGEETQYF. The CDR3 DNA follows: TGCGCCAGCAGGAGCGTGGGGGGGGAAGAGACCCAGTACTTC.

For the CDR3, the DNA is TGTGCCAGCAGTGGCTTGAACTCCTACAATGAGCAGTTCTTC. Translated: CASSGLNSYNEQFF. The chain joins TRBV6-1 to TRBJ2-1; D uncertain. The CDR3 has 14 amino acids. V lost 4 bases and J 0 bases, leaving 7 bases between the germline ends. Per the germline V gene, CDR1 is MNHNS and CDR2 is SASEGT.

The chain carries TRBV29-1 and TRBJ2-7; possibly TRBD1 for D (5 bases). This CDR3 is built from 14 residues. Per germline, CDR1 SQVTM and CDR2 ANQGSEA. V lost 6 bases to trimming and J lost 3 bases, with 18 bases between them. The CDR3, as DNA: TGCAGCGTCCATGACCCCGGCAGGGACTACGAGCAGTACTTC. Encoded protein: CSVHDPGRDYEQYF.